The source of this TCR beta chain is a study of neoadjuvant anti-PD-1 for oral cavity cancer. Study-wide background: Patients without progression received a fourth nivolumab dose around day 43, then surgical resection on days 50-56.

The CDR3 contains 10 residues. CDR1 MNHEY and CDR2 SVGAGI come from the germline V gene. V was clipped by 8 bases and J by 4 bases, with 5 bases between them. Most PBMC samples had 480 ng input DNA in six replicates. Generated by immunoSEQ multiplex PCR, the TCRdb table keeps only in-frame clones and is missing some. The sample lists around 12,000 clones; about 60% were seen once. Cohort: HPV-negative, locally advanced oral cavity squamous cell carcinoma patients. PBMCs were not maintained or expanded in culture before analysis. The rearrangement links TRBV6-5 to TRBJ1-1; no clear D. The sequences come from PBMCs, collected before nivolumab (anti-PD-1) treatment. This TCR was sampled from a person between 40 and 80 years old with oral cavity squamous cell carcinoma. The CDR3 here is CASAGTEAFF. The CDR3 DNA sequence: TGTGCCAGCGCGGGCACTGAAGCTTTCTTT.